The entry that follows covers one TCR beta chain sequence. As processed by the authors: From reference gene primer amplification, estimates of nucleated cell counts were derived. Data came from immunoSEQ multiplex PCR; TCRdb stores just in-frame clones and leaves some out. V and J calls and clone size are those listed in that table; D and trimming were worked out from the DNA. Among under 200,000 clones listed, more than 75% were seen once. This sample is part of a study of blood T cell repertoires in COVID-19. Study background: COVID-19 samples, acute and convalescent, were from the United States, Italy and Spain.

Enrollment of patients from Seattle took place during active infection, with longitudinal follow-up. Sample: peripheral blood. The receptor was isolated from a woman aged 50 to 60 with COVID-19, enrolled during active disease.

The CDR3 protein is CAWSTPRGKTFNQPQHF. CDR3 sequence (DNA): TGTGCCTGGAGTACCCCCCGGGGGAAGACCTTCAATCAGCCCCAGCATTTT. The rearrangement links TRBV30 to TRBJ1-5; D perhaps matches TRBD1 (5 bases). Looked up from germline, CDR1 is GTSNPN and CDR2 is SVGIG (reference sequence). The CDR3 runs 17 residues. The V and J ends lost 2 bases and 3 bases respectively, with 20 bases between them. Supplemented by reference TRBV30 and TRBJ1-5, the full variable domain reads SQTIHQWPATLVQPVGSPLSLECTVEGTSNPNLYWYRQAAGRGLQLLFYSVGIGQISSEVPQNLSASRPQDRQFILSSKKLLLSDSGFYLCAWSTPRGKTFNQPQHFGDGTRLSIL.